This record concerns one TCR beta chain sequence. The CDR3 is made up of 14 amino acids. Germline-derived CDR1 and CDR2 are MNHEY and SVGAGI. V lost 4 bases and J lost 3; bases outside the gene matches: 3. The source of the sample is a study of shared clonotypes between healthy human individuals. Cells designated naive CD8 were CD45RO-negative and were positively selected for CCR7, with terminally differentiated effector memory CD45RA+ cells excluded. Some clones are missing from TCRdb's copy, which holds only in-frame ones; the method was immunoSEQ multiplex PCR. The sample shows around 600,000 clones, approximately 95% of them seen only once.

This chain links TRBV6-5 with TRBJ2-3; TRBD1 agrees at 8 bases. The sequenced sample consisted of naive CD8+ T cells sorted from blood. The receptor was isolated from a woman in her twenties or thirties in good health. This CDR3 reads CASSFQGATDTQYF. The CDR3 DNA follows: TGTGCCAGCAGTTTTCAGGGGGCAACAGATACGCAGTATTTT.